This T cell receptor beta chain was recorded in a study of control samples from healthy donors and cancer patients. The protocol was immunoSEQ multiplex PCR, while the TCRdb copy is restricted to in-frame clones and leaves out a portion. The table lists roughly 370,000 clones, around 90% of them singletons. The CDR3 runs 16 residues. Germline trimming cut 0 bases from V and 3 bases from J; bases unmatched to any gene: 3. In germline, CDR1 is LGHDT, CDR2 YNNKEL (reference sequence). This clone appeared once. The clonotype was recovered from a middle-aged man with head and neck cancer. Sequencing input: PBMCs. J is TRBJ2-3 and V is TRBV3-1 (or the pseudogene TRBV3-2); 10 nucleotides line up with TRBD2. The CDR3: CASSQELAGETDTQYF. CDR3 nucleotide sequence: TGTGCCAGCAGCCAAGAGCTAGCGGGAGAGACAGATACGCAGTATTTT.